Listed below are T cell receptor beta chains from one sample, sequenced in a study of T cell changes during pregnancy in multiple sclerosis. Assay used: immunoSEQ multiplex PCR; TCRdb lists only in-frame clones, some missing. Counted here are 35,000 to 55,000 clones, 93% occurring once; the ten biggest clones make up roughly 4.3%. This specimen was CD8+ T cells from peripheral blood mononuclear cells, taken after pregnancy. These receptors all stem from a female donor with multiple sclerosis, enrolled in a pregnancy study. Each CDR3 is given with its conserved first and last residue. Fields, in order: V gene, J gene, D gene, clone size, CDR3 DNA, CDR3 protein. The D gene is left open where the match is weak. Not all rows give a size; the values are once, few, many and, for expanded clones, a class.

TRBV11-1	TRBJ2-7	TRBD2	-	TGTGCCAGCAGCCGGGAGGGTCCCTACGAGCAGTACTTC	CASSREGPYEQYF
TRBV4-1	TRBJ1-2	-	-	TGCGCCAGCAGCCAATCATTGGGCACTAACTATGGCTACACCTTC	CASSQSLGTNYGYTF
TRBV27	TRBJ1-2	-	few	TGTGCCAGCAGTCCTGTGTACCGGGGTAACTATGGCTACACCTTC	CASSPVYRGNYGYTF
TRBV9	TRBJ2-1	-	-	TGTGCCAGCAGCGTAGAAAGCGGTTACAATGAGCAGTTCTTC	CASSVESGYNEQFF
TRBV10-3	TRBJ2-3	-	-	TGTGCCATCAGGGGGCTTAGCACAGATACGCAGTATTTT	CAIRGLSTDTQYF
TRBV19	TRBJ1-5	-	-	TGTGCCAGTAGTATGGGGGGATACGATCAGCCCCAGCATTTT	CASSMGGYDQPQHF
TRBV4-3	TRBJ2-2	TRBD2	once	TGCGCCAGCAGCAAGGGACTAGCGGGGCGAAACACCGGGGAGCTGTTTTTT	CASSKGLAGRNTGELFF
TRBV6-1	TRBJ1-1	TRBD1	once	TGTGCCAGCAGTGTGGGGACAGGCATGAACACTGAAGCTTTCTTT	CASSVGTGMNTEAFF
TRBV4-1	TRBJ1-1	TRBD1	-	TGCGCCAGCAGCCAGGGACAGGGCCTGAACACTGAAGCTTTCTTT	CASSQGQGLNTEAFF
TRBV6-6	TRBJ1-1	-	-	TGTGCCAGCAGCCAGACAGCGAACACTGAAGCTTTCTTT	CASSQTANTEAFF
TRBV7-9	TRBJ1-5	-	-	TGTGCCACCTCTGAGGAGGACAGTCTCAATCAGCCCCAGCATTTT	CATSEEDSLNQPQHF
TRBV7-3	TRBJ2-3	TRBD2	-	TGTGCCAGCAGCTTAGGTCTTTTGAGCGGGGGGGCGACAGATACGCAGTATTTT	CASSLGLLSGGATDTQYF
TRBV27	TRBJ2-1	-	-	TGTGCCAGCAGTCTAGCGTTGGGGTACAATGAGCAGTTCTTC	CASSLALGYNEQFF
TRBV5-1	TRBJ1-1	-	-	TGCGCCAGCACCAATTCGGGGGGCAATGAAGCTTTCTTT	CASTNSGGNEAFF
TRBV5-1	TRBJ1-1	-	once	TGCGCCAGCAGCTTGGCCGGCGGATCTGAAGCTTTCTTT	CASSLAGGSEAFF
TRBV7-2	TRBJ1-2	-	-	TGTGCCAGCAGCCCGTCTGAAGCGGCGGGCTATGGCTACACCTTC	CASSPSEAAGYGYTF
TRBV6-5	TRBJ2-3	TRBD2	-	TGTGCCAGCAGTTACGGCAGCGGGAGTACCGCAGATACGCAGTATTTT	CASSYGSGSTADTQYF
TRBV7-8	TRBJ2-7	-	-	TGTGCCAGCAGCTTAGAGCCGGGAGATATGCCCCTCGAGCAGTACTTC	CASSLEPGDMPLEQYF
TRBV7-6	TRBJ1-2	TRBD1	-	TGTGCCAGCAGCTTAGAGGCACAGGGGGCCGGTGGCGGCTATGGCTACACCTTC	CASSLEAQGAGGGYGYTF
TRBV5-1	TRBJ1-1	-	-	TGCGCCACACAGGAACGAGTGAACACTGAAGCTTTCTTT	CATQERVNTEAFF
TRBV5-4	TRBJ2-3	-	-	TGTGCCAGCAGCCTGGGTAATTTGGCGGCGGCAGATACGCAGTATTTT	CASSLGNLAAADTQYF
TRBV4-1	TRBJ2-7	-	-	TGCGCCAGCAGCCAAGATCGGGACACGAGAGTGTACGAGCAGTACTTC	CASSQDRDTRVYEQYF
TRBV5-4	TRBJ1-2	TRBD1	-	TGTGCCAGCATCCTTTTCGGGACAGCCTTTAACTATGGCTACACCTTC	CASILFGTAFNYGYTF
TRBV6-5	TRBJ2-7	TRBD1	-	TGTGCCAGCAGTTACTCGACAGGGGGAGACTACGAGCAGTACTTC	CASSYSTGGDYEQYF
TRBV9	TRBJ2-7	TRBD1	-	TGTGCCAGCAGCGTGACCGGGACAGGTTATTACGAGCAGTACTTC	CASSVTGTGYYEQYF
TRBV6-1	TRBJ1-1	TRBD1	once	TGTGCCAGCAGTGCCGGGGACAGGGTACGCACTGAAGCTTTCTTT	CASSAGDRVRTEAFF
TRBV9	TRBJ2-6	TRBD1	-	TGTGCCAGCAGTCTAGTTAGAGACAGGGCTGGGGCCAACGTCCTGACTTTC	CASSLVRDRAGANVLTF
TRBV27	TRBJ2-3	-	-	TGTGCCAGCAGTCTGTCAGGGCTAGATACGCAGTATTTT	CASSLSGLDTQYF
TRBV2	TRBJ1-2	TRBD1	-	TGTGCCAGCAGTGAAGGACAGGGAACGTATGGCTACACCTTC	CASSEGQGTYGYTF
TRBV11-3	TRBJ1-1	-	-	TGTGCCAGCAGCCCCAGGGCCCAGGACACTGAAGCTTTCTTT	CASSPRAQDTEAFF
TRBV27	TRBJ2-7	TRBD1	-	TGTGCCAGCAGGGGCCGGGACAGGGGCACCTACGAGCAGTACTTC	CASRGRDRGTYEQYF
TRBV2	TRBJ2-1	TRBD2	-	TGTGCCAGCCTCCTAGGCAGGGCTAGCGGGAACGATGAGCAGTTCTTC	CASLLGRASGNDEQFF
TRBV2	TRBJ2-7	TRBD1	-	TGTGCCAGCAGTGAAAGTCAGGGGGCTGGCTACGAGCAGTACTTC	CASSESQGAGYEQYF
TRBV18	TRBJ2-1	TRBD1	-	TGTGCCAGCTCACCAGACAGGGACCGAACGTACAATGAGCAGTTCTTC	CASSPDRDRTYNEQFF
TRBV4-1	TRBJ2-7	-	-	TGCGCCAGCAGCCAGGGGGAGGCGGCTACAGACGAGCAGTACTTC	CASSQGEAATDEQYF
TRBV7-2	TRBJ2-3	-	-	TGTGCCAGCAGCTTTCGAAGCGCCCTGGTTCGCGATACGCAGTATTTT	CASSFRSALVRDTQYF
TRBV7-3	TRBJ2-3	-	-	TGTGCCAGCAGCTACACAGGGTCAGTAGGAGATACGCAGTATTTT	CASSYTGSVGDTQYF
TRBV4-1	TRBJ1-2	TRBD1	-	TGCGCCAGCAGCCAAGCCCTGGGACAGGTGAATTATGGCTACACCTTC	CASSQALGQVNYGYTF
TRBV28	TRBJ2-1	TRBD2	once	TGTGCCAGCAGCCTTGAGGGCGGGAGTGGGGATGAGCAGTTCTTC	CASSLEGGSGDEQFF
TRBV4-2	TRBJ2-3	TRBD2	-	TGTGCCAGCAGCCTCGATCCTACTAGCGGGTCCCCCACAGATACGCAGTATTTT	CASSLDPTSGSPTDTQYF